This TCR beta chain was identified during a study of CD8 T cells in Susac syndrome. Study-level results: Clonal expansion of CD8+ cells in Susac peaked in TEMRA cells (and in active patients).

TEMRA cells were FACS-enriched, with CD8+ and CD4+ T cells isolated negatively. Random hexamers served to reverse transcribe roughly 0.5 to 1 ug RNA. TCRdb ran MiXCR on the immunoSEQ multiplex PCR reads and lists one entry per CDR3 protein. Found here are more than 100,000 distinct CDR3 sequences, just under 95% of them singletons; the top ten hold about 0.28%. This clonotype was seen a handful of times. No antigen is known for it. V dropped 3 bases and J dropped 8 bases, with 10 bases sitting between them. This CDR3 region has 12 residues. Germline V CDR1 and CDR2: SEHNR, FQNEAQ (reference sequence). This sequence originates from a human donor with Susac syndrome. Sequences were obtained from CD8+ T cells from PBMCs. The chain employs TRBV7-9 and TRBJ1-2, with D possibly being TRBD1 (5 bases). The DNA of the CDR3 is TGTGCCAGCAGCTTGGGCGGGGACGGCTACACCTTC. Translated, it gives CASSLGGDGYTF.